The TCR beta chain under discussion was sequenced for a study of cytomegalovirus exposure and HLA in healthy donors (dated by TCRdb to 2015 to 2018). Background on the whole study: According to an earlier analysis of 550 to 750 of the donors, about 190 million T cells yielded 90 million to 140 million unique TCR beta sequences and about 300 Gb of sequence data. In a later genetic analysis, genome-wide SNP genotypes for about 55% of the roughly 700 donors were used, and that subset was treated as a discovery cohort. A later analysis re-analyzed previously published TCR beta repertoires from 500 to 700 donors and added high-resolution HLA genotyping to study TCR occurrence patterns. Among the roughly 390 genotyped donors, around 81% belonged to the genetic ancestry cluster associated with self-reported Caucasian donors. About five DR-DQ haplotypes were handled as single units for association and clustering because linkage in the cohort was strong. Donor age, sex, ethnicity and CMV serostatus were compiled together with the repertoire data. To predict cytomegalovirus infection status, the study brought together high-throughput TCR immunosequencing, statistical association of individual TCRs with disease status, and machine learning. An early release covering more than 500 HLA-typed donors comprised about 310 gigabases of sequencing data and 65 million to 100 million unique TCR sequences. An earlier analysis of 500 to 750 of the donors applied high-throughput TCR beta sequencing to assess whether each TCR beta V gene segment acted as functional or pseudogenic. All discovery cohort repertoires had been generated using a single sequencing platform. In the later analysis, no new phenotypic data were used to find candidate immune exposures; instead, reliance was placed on TCR beta sequences and their occurrence across donors. Across about 370 genotyped donors of the cohort, an average of approximately 220,000 unique TCR beta nucleotide sequences per donor were sequenced, and roughly a sixth of those sequences were non-productive. Typing coverage varied by locus: 629-630 donors for A, B, C, DRB1 and DQB1; more than 500 for DQA1; approximately 610 for DPA1; around 450 for DPB1. The study was designed to test whether signatures of past pathogen exposure could be identified by cataloging public T cell receptors. Along with the roughly 610-subject first cohort, a separate validation cohort of over a hundred different subjects was used. Using immunosequencing, the study profiled T cell repertoires from some 670 subjects and related those repertoires to cytomegalovirus serostatus. Both class I and class II loci were covered by HLA typing, at four-digit resolution.

Regarding this clone: The target of this receptor is not known. No base quality values were provided; no much bigger clone lies one nucleotide off.

Trimming takes 6 bases off V and 2 bases off J; junction bases not matched to a gene: 8. The germline V gene (reference sequence) provides CDR1 MNHEY and CDR2 SMNVEV. Taken from cysteine to phenylalanine, the CDR3 has 16 residues. Of all the DNA, just the CDR3 is kept, 48 bases in frame from base 1. Overall study results and their limits: A later analysis found that most CMV-associated TCR beta chains appeared HLA-restricted, with HLA associations seemingly driven largely by CMV exposure. The study listed approximately 160 TCR beta chains as associated with cytomegalovirus. An earlier analysis of around 540 of the donors showed that most TCR beta V segments appeared in productive rearrangements either about 87% or about 30% of the time, which broadly matched IMGT annotations. The presence/absence analyses assumed that sequencing depth was roughly uniform across donors, and that assumption may not be true. A cluster of highly shared sequence variants was judged likely to represent a technical artifact of the sequencing pipeline. Only TCR beta chains were sequenced in this cohort, and the absence of alpha or paired-chain data limited detectable features. A further reported finding was that TCR beta sequences accurately predicted the HLA-A and HLA-B alleles for most subjects in the first cohort. The 87-base-pair reads could not distinguish some IMGT-functional V segments, including TRBV6-2 and TRBV6-3, so those segments were excluded. In a later genetic analysis, a missense DCLRE1C variant was associated with V-gene and J-gene trimming of TCR beta chains, and the association was replicated in an independent cohort. A later analysis associated 15,000 or so TCR beta sequences with specific HLA alleles at a false discovery rate of 0.05. The classifier was reported to diagnose cytomegalovirus status with high specificity and sensitivity in both the original and validation cohorts. The only immune exposure information available for the cohort was CMV serostatus. Because counts were too low, about 18 rarely observed V segments, including chromosome 9 orphons, were left out of the earlier analysis of approximately 500 of the donors. In a later analysis, several top co-occurrence clusters were reported to appear linked to parvovirus B19, influenza, CMV and Epstein-Barr virus. Correlated functional status among segregating V segments might reflect linkage disequilibrium, but an unknown experimental factor could not be ruled out. A later analysis found that TCR association rates varied across HLA loci, with DRB1 alleles showing the most associated TCRs and HLA-C alleles the fewest. Because HLA typing was missing for some donors at each locus, association tests included only the typed subset. When HLA alleles, especially DR and DQ, strongly co-occurred, TCR associations were difficult to assign to individual alleles. It was suggested by the authors that the approach could potentially be generalized to other disease states and immunological phenotypes. A few of the identified cytomegalovirus-associated TCR beta chains were confirmed in vitro to be specific for cytomegalovirus antigens. A later analysis found that HLA-associated TCR beta chains were more clonally expanded and had lower generation probabilities than equally common non-associated chains. While some public TCRs were present in many individuals, most TCR sequences turned up only very rarely across donors. In a later genetic analysis, fewer N-insertions in productive TCRs were reported among donors in an Asian-associated ancestry cluster than the roughly 700-donor mean.

Libraries were constructed by the immunoSEQ multiplex PCR assay. A mixture of 60 forward primers for TCR Vbeta segments and 13 reverse primers for TCR Jbeta segments was used in the multiplex PCR. Amplification of the CDR3 region of rearranged TCR beta genes was performed with a multiplex PCR assay on genomic DNA. On the Illumina HiSeq System, the amplified TCR beta libraries were sequenced as 87-base-pair reads. The original methods were these. Across the 670 or so repertoires, a later analysis counted about 81 million unique TCR beta chains, approximately 10 million of which were shared by at least two donors. To remove PCR and sequencing errors, raw reads were error-corrected and collapsed into unique sequences using a nearest-neighbor algorithm that merged closely related sequences. CDR3 sequences were aligned to IMGT reference sequences to assign V, D and J gene segments. Each retained sequence needed at least a six-nucleotide match to both a V gene segment and a J gene segment. Rearrangements were called productive when the CDR3 lacked stop codons and stayed in frame with V and J; all others were non-productive. CDR3 was defined according to IMGT convention as the region running from the second conserved V-encoded cysteine to the conserved J-encoded phenylalanine. Sequences without an unambiguous match to a single V gene segment were excluded from the earlier analysis of 450 to 750 of the donors. An earlier analysis of roughly 590 of the donors called V segments functional above 56.7% productive rearrangements and segregating when the between-donor standard deviation exceeded 5%. To diagnose cytomegalovirus status from the catalog of TCR beta chain sequences, a statistical classification framework was built. V and J gene assignment, in a later analysis, came from comparing TCR nucleotide sequences with IMGT/GENE-DB human TR gene sequences. A later analysis assigned CDR3 sequences and most-parsimonious VDJ recombination scenarios with the TCRdist pipeline. A later analysis defined each TCR beta chain by its CDR3 amino acid sequence plus V-gene family, and excluded reads lacking a unique V-gene family. A later analysis removed 550 to 700 highly shared, low-generation-probability nucleotide sequences to deal with suspected cross-contamination and a sequencing artifact. For each public chain, a later analysis derived a clonal expansion index from normalized ranks of inferred template counts within each repertoire. A later analysis computed generation probabilities with a VDJ recombination model fitted to out-of-frame rearrangements, and checked the results against IGoR. A later analysis scored TCR-TCR, TCR-HLA and TCR-CMV co-occurrence with hypergeometric tests, applying a repertoire-size bias correction to TCR pairs. To estimate false discovery rates, a later analysis permuted the HLA or CMV assignments 20 times. A later analysis grouped co-occurring TCRs with DBSCAN, adding TCRdist sequence similarity when clustering within HLA-allele-positive subsets. Repertoires with fewer than 30,000 or more than 120,000 public chains were left out of co-occurrence clustering, as were a few repertoires with anomalous nucleotide sharing. TCRdb limited this immuneACCESS table to in-frame rearrangements with V and J called. A share of clones is missing; checked studies link under half to unresolved V genes, and the rest is unexplained. Clonal size and the V and J genes are those of that table, whereas D and trimming came from the DNA. The sample records under 200,000 clones, roughly 80% of which are singletons. Together, the top ten hold 0.95% to 1.3% of the sample.

In total, approximately 690 healthy bone marrow donors made up the cohort. At the time of sampling, every cohort member was nominally healthy, though immune exposures that went unrecorded were likely present. The donor was CMV seronegative and was included in the group of several hundred seronegative cohort members. A peripheral blood sample was provided by each donor, and peripheral blood mononuclear cells were used for TCR beta sequencing. Genomic DNA was extracted from the blood cell samples with the Qiagen DNeasy Blood Extraction Kit. This TCR derives from a man aged 25 to 40 in good health and CMV-seronegative. Recombination linked TRBV27 to TRBJ1-5; 9 junctional bases match TRBD1. Sequenced: PBMCs. The base sequence is TGTGCCAGCAGCCCTCACAGGGGGCTTGGCAATCAGCCCCAGCATTTT. Its protein is CASSPHRGLGNQPQHF.